This entry concerns a single TCR beta chain. What it recognizes is unknown. CDR3 length equals 14 residues. The J segment lost 4 bases and the V segment lost 5 bases, leaving 9 bases of the junction unmatched. Germline CDR1 GTSNPN, CDR2 SVGIG (reference sequence). This sample was included in a study of cytotoxic CD8 clonotypes in ibrutinib-treated CLL. Study summary: Response samples followed a median 12 months of treatment, range 6 to 36. Study conclusions and caveats: Clonality was elevated at ibrutinib response and had returned toward baseline at progression.

Investigators sought sequencing depths of between 1 in 200,000 and 1 in 1 million T cells. The assay was immunoSEQ multiplex PCR, and TCRdb's table has in-frame clones only and misses some. Of some 61,000 clones listed, around 68% are singletons. Source: PBMCs, taken after 12 months of ibrutinib treatment. The chain uses TRBV30 and TRBJ2-7; 9 bases are shared with TRBD1. The source of this sequence is a human donor with chronic lymphocytic leukemia. The CDR3 here is CAWDGTGGLYEQYF. The CDR3 DNA sequence: TGTGCCTGGGATGGAACAGGGGGCTTGTACGAGCAGTACTTC.